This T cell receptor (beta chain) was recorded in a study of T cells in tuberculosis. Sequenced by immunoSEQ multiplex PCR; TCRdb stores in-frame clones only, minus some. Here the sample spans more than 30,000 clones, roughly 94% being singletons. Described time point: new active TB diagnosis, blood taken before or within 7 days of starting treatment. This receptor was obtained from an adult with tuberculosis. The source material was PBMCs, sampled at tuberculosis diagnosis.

CDR3 coding DNA: TGTGCCAGCAGCCAAGAGGCCACGGGTGGGGAGAGGTACTATGGCTACACCTTC. Protein: CASSQEATGGERYYGYTF. V and J are TRBV4-2 and TRBJ1-2; no clear D gene. V dropped 0 bases and J dropped 3 bases, with 20 bases sitting between them. This CDR3 comprises 18 residues. The V gene's germline CDR1 is LGHNA and CDR2 YNFKEQ.